Given below is one T cell receptor (beta chain) in context. The antigen is unknown. These data originate in a study of graft-versus-host responses after intestinal transplantation. Sequencing used immunoSEQ multiplex PCR; TCRdb keeps in-frame clones, though not all of them. The sample has tens of thousands of clones, more than 90% seen once. Study results and caveats: The study found high graft-versus-host to host-versus-graft clonal ratios in allografts of patients with graft-donor T cell macrochimerism. GvH clones were identified in recipient marrow, with some first appearing in ileum or blood.

The germline V gene has CDR1 KGHSH and CDR2 LQKENI. V gave up 3 bases and J gave up 0 bases, with 12 bases separating them. The CDR3 consists of 16 residues. The chain has TRBV18 and TRBJ1-5, with D uncertain. The sequence derives from a human donor who received an intestinal transplant. The starting material was unstimulated CD4+ T cells sorted from spleen or lymph node cells, obtained before intestinal transplant. CDR3 in amino acids: CASSPSRVNSNQPQHF. The CDR3, as DNA: TGTGCCAGCTCACCTAGCCGGGTGAATAGCAATCAGCCCCAGCATTTT.